These 30 T cell receptor beta chains originate from one sample sequenced in a study of human T cells and chemical hapten exposure. Time point described: pre-sensitization, week 0. Specified treatment: therapeutic diphenylcyclopropenone sensitization with weekly scalp DPC. One entry per CDR3 protein, called by TCRdb with MiXCR from the RACE reads. The table includes 250,000 to 300,000 distinct CDR3 sequences, approximately 7.5% detected once. The sequenced sample was whole blood, obtained in connection with sensitization to the hapten diphenylcyclopropenone (DPC). The receptors were sampled from a man between 18 and 35 years old with alopecia areata. Some clones in this sample may be carry-over from other donors' samples.

Ten or more counts support this clonotype. This chain joins TRBV7-3 and TRBJ1-1; D possibly corresponds to TRBD1 (6 bases). Germline lookup yields CDR1 SGHTA and CDR2 FQGTGA. Between the trimmed V and J ends, which lost 4 bases and 1 base, there was a span of 7 bases. The CDR3 is made up of 13 amino acids. CDR3 region: CASSSDRNTEAFF. DNA of the CDR3: TGTGCCAGCAGCTCGGACAGGAACACTGAAGCTTTCTTT.

This clonotype was seen repeatedly, ten times or more. J is TRBJ1-5 and V is TRBV7-9; D might be TRBD1 (5 bases). The germline CDR1 and CDR2 sequences are SEHNR and FQNEAQ (reference sequence). CDR3 length: 14 residues. Trimming took off 3 bases at V and 3 bases at J, with 9 bases between the two ends. CDR3 DNA: TGTGCCAGCAGCTTCCGGGGGACCAATCAGCCCCAGCATTTT. Translation gives CASSFRGTNQPQHF.

This clonotype was seen more than once but under ten times. The chain combines TRBV7-2 with TRBJ2-2, with D possibly matching TRBD2 (5 bases). The CDR3 runs to 15 residues. V lost 1 base, J lost 0 bases, and 6 bases lay in between. Germline V CDR1 and CDR2: SGHTA, FQGNSA. CDR3 nucleotides: TGTGCCAGCAGCTTAGACGGGACGAACACCGGGGAGCTGTTTTTT. Amino acids: CASSLDGTNTGELFF.

This clonotype has only a few counts. V usage is TRBV3-1 and J usage is TRBJ1-6; possible D gene TRBD1, 5 bases. The V end was cut by 4 bases, the J end by 5 bases, with 15 bases between. The CDR3 is 16 amino acids. Per germline, CDR1 LGHDT and CDR2 YNNKEL (reference sequence). The CDR3: CASSLRSLGDNSPLHF. In nucleotides, the CDR3 is TGTGCCAGCAGCCTCCGATCTCTGGGGGATAATTCACCCCTCCACTTT.

The chain is built from TRBV12-3 or TRBV12-4 and TRBJ2-5; tentative D call: TRBD1 (6 bases). V lost 5 bases and J 2 bases, leaving 12 bases between the germline ends. CDR3 length: 14 amino acids. The CDR3 here is CASSKDSQQETQYF. The CDR3 coding sequence is TGTGCCAGCAGTAAGGACAGTCAACAAGAGACCCAGTACTTC.

The chain combines TRBV7-9 with TRBJ1-6; 10 bases match TRBD1. The germline V gene has CDR1 SEHNR and CDR2 FQNEAQ (reference sequence). The CDR3 length is 16 residues. V lost 4 bases, J lost 7 bases, and 7 bases stayed unmatched. The CDR3 DNA follows: TGTGCCAGCAGCTCCGGGACAGGGGCCCTAAATTCACCCCTCCACTTT. Translating gives CASSSGTGALNSPLHF.

The rearrangement joins TRBV20-1 to TRBJ1-6; tentative D call: TRBD1 (5 bases). The CDR3 has 12 residues. V lost 6 bases and J lost 8, with 11 bases in between. Per germline, CDR1 DFQATT and CDR2 SNEGSKA (reference sequence). DNA for the CDR3: TGCAGTGCCCGGGGCAATGATTCACCCCTCCACTTT. Amino acids: CSARGNDSPLHF.

The genes are TRBV10-3 and TRBJ2-1, with D perhaps matching TRBD2 (7 bases). The CDR3 runs 15 residues. In germline, CDR1 is ENHRY, CDR2 SYGVKD. V lost 9 bases and J lost 0, with 15 bases in between. The CDR3 DNA reads as TGTGCCATAAGGGAGGGGGATTACTCCTACAATGAGCAGTTCTTC. It translates to CAIREGDYSYNEQFF.

The chain combines TRBV24-1 with TRBJ2-2; 8 bases map to TRBD1. Germline lookup yields CDR1 KGHDR and CDR2 SFDVKD. V was pared by 0 bases and J by 3 bases, with 5 bases of the junction left unmatched. CDR3 length equals 17 residues. The CDR3 nucleotides are TGTGCCACCAGTGATTTGTTCCAGGGGGCCGACACCGGGGAGCTGTTTTTT. It translates to CATSDLFQGADTGELFF.

V is TRBV5-1 and J is TRBJ2-1; 7 nucleotides align to TRBD1. The CDR3 runs to 17 residues. The V gene end was trimmed by 0 bases and the J gene end by 4 bases; junction bases not matched to a gene: 10. Germline assignment: CDR1 SGHRS and CDR2 YFSETQ. The CDR3 here is CASSLALLRDSYNEQFF. The CDR3 bases are TGCGCCAGCAGCTTGGCTCTCCTCCGGGACAGTTACAATGAGCAGTTCTTC.

Only a few counts were recorded for this clonotype. The gene calls are TRBV6-5 and TRBJ1-2; possibly TRBD1 for D (6 bases). Trimming cost V 4 bases and J 3 bases, with 15 bases left between them. The CDR3 has 15 amino acids. Germline values: CDR1 MNHEY, CDR2 SVGAGI. The DNA of the CDR3 is TGTGCCAGCAGTTCCCCCCTCAGGGGAGACTATGGCTACACCTTC. Encoded protein: CASSSPLRGDYGYTF.

This clonotype was observed a handful of times. The chain is built from TRBV18 and TRBJ1-4; D unresolved. The CDR3 spans 13 residues. Germline lookup yields CDR1 KGHSH and CDR2 LQKENI. V was cut by 1 base and J by 4 bases, with 4 bases left in between. The CDR3 sequence is CASSPQVNEKLFF. Written as DNA, the CDR3 is TGTGCCAGCTCACCACAGGTTAATGAAAAACTGTTTTTT.

The CDR3: CSASERGKWEAGTEAFF. The CDR3 nucleotides read TGCAGTGCCTCTGAGAGGGGGAAATGGGAGGCGGGCACTGAAGCTTTCTTT. The rearrangement joins TRBV20-1 to TRBJ1-1, with D perhaps matching TRBD1 (6 bases). The germline V gene has CDR1 DFQATT and CDR2 SNEGSKA (reference sequence). V dropped 6 bases and J dropped 4 bases, with 27 bases sitting between them. CDR3 length equals 17 residues.

The table lists this clonotype with many counts. The chain links TRBV7-9 to TRBJ2-2, with 7 bases that match TRBD2. Trimming took 6 bases from V and 5 from J; bases not matched to a gene: 9. Germline lookup yields CDR1 SEHNR and CDR2 FQNEAQ (reference sequence). The length of the CDR3 is 15 residues. CDR3: CASRRLAGSTGELFF. For the CDR3, the DNA is TGTGCCAGCAGACGACTAGCCGGGTCGACCGGGGAGCTGTTTTTT.

This clonotype has more than one count but fewer than ten. The CDR3 coding sequence is TGTGCCAGCAGTCCCCTCGGCGGCGGTTTAGCCAAAAACATTCAGTACTTC. Translated, it gives CASSPLGGGLAKNIQYF. The chain uses TRBV28 and TRBJ2-4; no reliable D call. The ends were cut back, 5 bases at V and 0 bases at J, with 17 bases in the middle. This CDR3 has 17 amino acids. CDR1 MDHEN and CDR2 SYDVKM come from the germline V gene.

This clonotype was seen only a few times. This chain uses TRBV4-3 with TRBJ2-7; D remains ambiguous. V was pared by 3 bases and J by 2 bases, with 17 bases between. CDR3 length equals 16 residues. Per the germline V gene, CDR1 is LGHNA and CDR2 is YSLEER. The CDR3 DNA sequence: TGCGCCAGCAGCCACGCGGACGCTGCCTACGCCTACGAGCAGTACGTC. Its protein product is CASSHADAAYAYEQYV.

Details on this clonotype: This sequence may be a read error, since a much larger clone differs from it by one base. The V and J genes are TRBV2 and TRBJ1-1, with a weak D call TRBD1 (5 bases). Trimming stripped 9 bases from V and 1 base from J, with 21 bases between. The CDR3 is 16 amino acids. Germline V gives CDR1 SNHLY, CDR2 FYNNEI. The CDR3 DNA sequence: TGTGCCAGGAGGGGCCTGGACCCTGGGACGAACACTGAAGCTTTCTTT. Translating it yields CARRGLDPGTNTEAFF.

This clonotype was picked up many times. This chain joins TRBV7-2 and TRBJ1-2, with 8 bases aligning to TRBD1. The V segment lost 4 bases and the J segment 5 bases; nucleotides outside the gene matches: 3. CDR3 length: 13 residues. Germline V lookup: CDR1 SGHTA, CDR2 FQGNSA. The chain's CDR3 is CASSSRQGYGYTF. CDR3 DNA sequence: TGTGCCAGCAGCTCCCGACAGGGGTATGGCTACACCTTC. Variable domain in full (rest from reference TRBV7-2 and TRBJ1-2): GAGVSQSPSNKVTEKGKDVELRCDPISGHTALYWYRQSLGQGLEFLIYFQGNSAPDKSGLPSDRFSAERTGGSVSTLTIQRTQQEDSAVYLCASSSRQGYGYTFGSGTRLTVV.

This clonotype has a handful of counts. This sequence joins TRBV5-6 and TRBJ1-2; TRBD1 is a possible D gene (5 bases). Germline V gene data show CDR1 as SGHDT and CDR2 as YYEEEE. This CDR3 region has 15 residues. V was trimmed by 5 bases and J by 1 base, leaving 15 bases between them. Written as DNA, the CDR3 is TGTGCCAGCAGGATCCGGGACTCCAATAACTATGGCTACACCTTC. Protein product: CASRIRDSNNYGYTF.

V gene TRBV3-1 combines with J gene TRBJ1-2; weak D call: TRBD1 (5 bases). V lost 5 bases and J 7 bases, leaving 14 bases between the germline ends. The CDR3 sequence is 13 residues long. Germline V gives CDR1 LGHDT, CDR2 YNNKEL (reference sequence). The CDR3 loop reads CASSSPLRGGYTF. As DNA, the CDR3 is TGTGCCAGCAGCTCCCCGTTAAGGGGTGGCTACACCTTC. The whole variable domain, filled in from reference TRBV3-1 and TRBJ1-2, reads DTAVSQTPKYLVTQMGNDKSIKCEQNLGHDTMYWYKQDSKKFLKIMFSYNNKELIINETVPNRFSPKSPDKAHLNLHINSLELGDSAVYFCASSSPLRGGYTFGSGTRLTVV.

There are a few counts of this clonotype. The chain carries TRBV12-3 or TRBV12-4 and TRBJ2-3; TRBD1 is a possible D gene (5 bases). The CDR3 extends over 16 amino acids. The V and J ends lost 4 bases and 0 bases respectively, with 14 bases between them. The CDR3 nucleotides are TGTGCCAGCAGTTCCGGCAGGGTGGCTAGCACAGATACGCAGTATTTT. It translates to CASSSGRVASTDTQYF.

This clonotype was seen more than once but under ten times. V and J are TRBV5-1 and TRBJ2-5; D might be TRBD2 (6 bases). The CDR3 consists of 14 residues. Germline V gene lookup returns CDR1 SGHRS and CDR2 YFSETQ. The V end was cut by 0 bases, the J end by 3 bases, with 9 bases between. As DNA, the CDR3 is TGCGCCAGCAGCTTGGAGCGGGCCGAAGAGACCCAGTACTTC. Its protein product is CASSLERAEETQYF.

This clonotype has just a few counts. V usage is TRBV7-2 and J usage is TRBJ2-1; 9 positions agree with TRBD2. This CDR3 has 14 residues. Looked up from germline, CDR1 is SGHTA and CDR2 is FQGNSA. The ends lost 1 base at V and 8 bases at J; junction bases unmatched: 3. CDR3 sequence (DNA): TGTGCCAGCAGCTTAGGTAGCGGGGGTTATGAGCAGTTCTTC. Its protein product is CASSLGSGGYEQFF. Combining the CDR3 with reference TRBV7-2 and TRBJ2-1 gives the whole variable domain GAGVSQSPSNKVTEKGKDVELRCDPISGHTALYWYRQSLGQGLEFLIYFQGNSAPDKSGLPSDRFSAERTGGSVSTLTIQRTQQEDSAVYLCASSLGSGGYEQFFGPGTRLTVL.

This clonotype has just a few counts. The rearrangement uses TRBV28 and TRBJ2-7; 7 positions agree with TRBD1. Germline loops: CDR1 MDHEN, CDR2 SYDVKM. The V segment lost 8 bases and the J segment 3 bases; nucleotides outside the gene matches: 4. CDR3 size: 12 residues. This CDR3 is CASQTGNYEQYF. CDR3 bases: TGTGCCAGCCAGACAGGGAACTACGAGCAGTACTTC.

The chain employs TRBV7-9 and TRBJ1-2; D uncertain. The CDR3 totals 14 residues. Trimming shortened V by 2 bases and J by 2 bases, and 9 bases separated the two germline ends. CDR1 and CDR2 from the germline V gene are SEHNR and FQNEAQ (reference sequence). The CDR3 loop is CASSLKISNYGYTF. CDR3 in DNA: TGTGCCAGCAGCTTAAAAATTTCCAACTATGGCTACACCTTC.

This clonotype was detected ten times or more. V and J are TRBV20-1 and TRBJ2-2; 12 bases line up with TRBD2. V lost 5 bases and J lost 1; bases outside the gene matches: 2. Per the germline V gene, CDR1 is DFQATT and CDR2 is SNEGSKA (reference sequence). The CDR3 has 15 residues. CDR3 sequence (DNA): TGCAGTGCTCGACTAGCGGGGGTGAACACCGGGGAGCTGTTTTTT. Amino acid sequence: CSARLAGVNTGELFF.

This clonotype was found many times. The chain employs TRBV3-1 and TRBJ1-1, with 10 bases that match TRBD1. The V segment lost 6 bases and the J segment 10 bases; nucleotides outside the gene matches: 8. The CDR3 loop spans 13 amino acids. Germline V CDR1 and CDR2: LGHDT, YNNKEL (reference sequence). The CDR3 spells CASSTGTGVVAFF. Here the CDR3 DNA reads TGTGCCAGCAGTACCGGGACAGGGGTGGTAGCTTTCTTT.

A few counts support this clonotype. The chain couples TRBV2 to TRBJ2-1, with D possibly matching TRBD2 (5 bases). This CDR3 is built from 15 residues. Germline V gene data show CDR1 as SNHLY and CDR2 as FYNNEI. Trimming shortened V by 5 bases and J by 4 bases, and 15 bases separated the two germline ends. CDR3 DNA sequence: TGTGCCAGCAGTACCCAGACTGGGAGTTACAATGAGCAGTTCTTC. Its protein product is CASSTQTGSYNEQFF.

This sequence joins TRBV27 and TRBJ1-6; D is perhaps TRBD1 (5 bases). CDR3 length: 15 amino acids. Per germline, CDR1 MNHEY and CDR2 SMNVEV (reference sequence). V lost 6 bases, J lost 9 bases, and 18 bases lay in between. CDR3 DNA sequence: TGTGCCAGCAGCCCCCAGCCGGGGCGAAGTTCACCCCTCCACTTT. The encoded protein is CASSPQPGRSSPLHF.

The CDR3 here is CAGSTGTGVQPQHF. The CDR3, as DNA: TGTGCCGGCTCTACCGGGACAGGGGTTCAGCCCCAGCATTTT. The chain recombines TRBV28 with TRBJ1-5; 10 nucleotides align to TRBD1. Germline CDR1 is MDHEN and CDR2 is SYDVKM. The CDR3 runs 14 residues. Trimming took 11 bases from V and 6 from J; bases not matched to a gene: 10. Based on the CDR3 plus reference TRBV28 and TRBJ1-5, the full variable domain is DVKVTQSSRYLVKRTGEKVFLECVQDMDHENMFWYRQDPGLGLRLIYFSYDVKMKEKGDIPEGYSVSREKKERFSLILESASTNQTSMYLCAGSTGTGVQPQHFGDGTRLSIL.